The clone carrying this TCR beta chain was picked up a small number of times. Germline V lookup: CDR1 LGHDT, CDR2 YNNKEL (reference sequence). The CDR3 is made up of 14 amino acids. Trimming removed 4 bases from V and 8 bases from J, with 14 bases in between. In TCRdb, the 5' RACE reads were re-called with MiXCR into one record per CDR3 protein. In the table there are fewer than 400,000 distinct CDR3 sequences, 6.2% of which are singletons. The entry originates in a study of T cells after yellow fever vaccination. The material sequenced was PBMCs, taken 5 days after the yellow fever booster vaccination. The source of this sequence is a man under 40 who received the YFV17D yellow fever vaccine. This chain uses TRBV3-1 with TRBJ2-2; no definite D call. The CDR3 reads CASSLRGAEGELFF. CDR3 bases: TGTGCCAGCAGCCTCCGAGGAGCCGAAGGGGAGCTGTTTTTT.